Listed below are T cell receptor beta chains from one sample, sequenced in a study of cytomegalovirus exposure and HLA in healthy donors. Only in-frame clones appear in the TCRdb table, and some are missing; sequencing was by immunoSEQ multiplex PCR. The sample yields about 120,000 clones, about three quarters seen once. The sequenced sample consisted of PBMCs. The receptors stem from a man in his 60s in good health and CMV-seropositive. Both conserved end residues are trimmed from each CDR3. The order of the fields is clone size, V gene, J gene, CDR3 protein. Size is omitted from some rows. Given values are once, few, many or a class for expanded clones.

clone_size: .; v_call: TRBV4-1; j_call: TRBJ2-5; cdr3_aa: ASSQGTGGSIGPETQY
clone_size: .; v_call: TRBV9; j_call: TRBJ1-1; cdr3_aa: ASSVVRSNTEAF
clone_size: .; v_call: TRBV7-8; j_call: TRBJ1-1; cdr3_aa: ASSFRTGETSNTEAF
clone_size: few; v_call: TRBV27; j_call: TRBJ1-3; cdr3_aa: ASSRDWASGSTIY
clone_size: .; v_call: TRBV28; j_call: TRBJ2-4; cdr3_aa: ASSLDVRVTRNIQY
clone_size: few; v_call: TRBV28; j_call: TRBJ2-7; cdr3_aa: ASSSGGGWTYSYEQY
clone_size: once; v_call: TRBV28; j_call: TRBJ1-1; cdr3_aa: ASTGTGGFAF
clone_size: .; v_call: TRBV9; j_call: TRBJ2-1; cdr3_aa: ASSVAVGDYNEQF
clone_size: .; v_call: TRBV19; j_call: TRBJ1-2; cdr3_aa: ASSILTDYGYT
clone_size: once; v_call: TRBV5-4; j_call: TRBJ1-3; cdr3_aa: ASSPDSSNTIY
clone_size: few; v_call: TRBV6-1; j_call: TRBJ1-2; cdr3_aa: ASSPRGGANYGYT
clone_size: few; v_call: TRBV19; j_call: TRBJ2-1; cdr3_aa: ASRTAGRYNEQF
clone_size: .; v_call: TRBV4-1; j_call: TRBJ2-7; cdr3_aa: ASSPVTLAGEQY
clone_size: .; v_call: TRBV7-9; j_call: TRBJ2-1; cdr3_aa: ASSSPRTGERNEQF
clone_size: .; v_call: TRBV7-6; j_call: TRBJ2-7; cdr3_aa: ASSLHSGTGSYEQY
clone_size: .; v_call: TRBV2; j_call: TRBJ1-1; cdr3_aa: ASSESRQGENTEAF
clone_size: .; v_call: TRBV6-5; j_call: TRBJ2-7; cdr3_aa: ASSYSVGSTYEQY
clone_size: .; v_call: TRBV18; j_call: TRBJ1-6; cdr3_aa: ASSDRGSPLH
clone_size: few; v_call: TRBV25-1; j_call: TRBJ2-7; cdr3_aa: ASSEPDRGTYEQY
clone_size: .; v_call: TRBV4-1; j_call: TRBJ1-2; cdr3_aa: ASSQPGTRSRGGYT
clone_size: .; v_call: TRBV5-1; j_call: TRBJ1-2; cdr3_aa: ASSQWTGEVNGYT
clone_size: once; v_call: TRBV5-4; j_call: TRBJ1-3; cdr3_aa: ASSPGTGNTIY
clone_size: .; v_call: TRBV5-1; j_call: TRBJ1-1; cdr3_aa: ASSKIPGQGAPEAF
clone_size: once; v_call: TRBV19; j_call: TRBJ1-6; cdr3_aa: APLGPSMSSYNSPLH
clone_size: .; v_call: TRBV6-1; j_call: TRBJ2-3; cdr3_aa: ASLDTGGTDTQY
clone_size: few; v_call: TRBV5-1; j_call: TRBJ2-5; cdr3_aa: ANLKPGQGIETQY
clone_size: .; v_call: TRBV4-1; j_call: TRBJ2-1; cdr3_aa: ASSQDSGTGTYNEQF
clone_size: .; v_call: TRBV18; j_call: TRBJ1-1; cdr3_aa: ASSPKGGKDTEAF
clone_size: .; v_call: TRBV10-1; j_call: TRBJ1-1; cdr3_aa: ASSSGAEAF
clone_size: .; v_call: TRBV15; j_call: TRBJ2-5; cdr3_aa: ATSRDSGQGLGETQY
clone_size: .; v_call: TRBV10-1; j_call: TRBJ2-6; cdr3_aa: ASSESGAGANGLT
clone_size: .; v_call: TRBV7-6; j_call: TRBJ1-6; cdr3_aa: ASSLDISSPLH
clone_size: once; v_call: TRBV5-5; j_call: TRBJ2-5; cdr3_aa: ASSPLQGMRETQY
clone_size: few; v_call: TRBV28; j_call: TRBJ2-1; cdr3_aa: ASSRSGRQYNEQF
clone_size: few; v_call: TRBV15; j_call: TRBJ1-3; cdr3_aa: ATSGGQSSGNTIY
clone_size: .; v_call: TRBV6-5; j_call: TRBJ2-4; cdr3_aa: ASSYSQTENIQY
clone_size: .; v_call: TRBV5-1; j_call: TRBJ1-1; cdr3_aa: ASSFSQGTEAF
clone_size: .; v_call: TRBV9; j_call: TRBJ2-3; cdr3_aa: ASSVATVSTDTQY
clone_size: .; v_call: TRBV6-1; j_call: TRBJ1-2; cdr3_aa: ASSPGGPGAYGYT
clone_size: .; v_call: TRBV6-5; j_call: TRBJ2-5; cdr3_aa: ASTLGETQY
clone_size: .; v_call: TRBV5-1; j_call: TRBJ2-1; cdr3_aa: ASSFPLYNEQF
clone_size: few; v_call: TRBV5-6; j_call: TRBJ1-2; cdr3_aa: ASSLEGGPPGYT
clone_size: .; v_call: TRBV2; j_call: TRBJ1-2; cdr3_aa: ASSEAGSYYGYT
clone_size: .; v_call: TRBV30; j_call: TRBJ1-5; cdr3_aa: AWSTGDNQPQH
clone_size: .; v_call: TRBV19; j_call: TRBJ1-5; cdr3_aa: ASREKLSNQPQH
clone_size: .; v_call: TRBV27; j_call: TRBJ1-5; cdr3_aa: ASSLTARGENQPQH
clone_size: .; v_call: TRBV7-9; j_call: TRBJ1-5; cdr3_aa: ASSLGAGGGNQPQH
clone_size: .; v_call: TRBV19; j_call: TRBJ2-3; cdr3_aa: ASTLAGGPDTQY
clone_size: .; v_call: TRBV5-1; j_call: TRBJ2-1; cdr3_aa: ASSSLAGGREQF
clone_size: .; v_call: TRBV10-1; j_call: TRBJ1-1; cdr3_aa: ASSESLTAEAF
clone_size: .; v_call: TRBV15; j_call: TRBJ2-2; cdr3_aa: ATSRSTGGQGELF